This is a list of T cell receptor beta chains from one sample in a study of cytomegalovirus exposure and HLA in healthy donors. TCRdb's copy holds only in-frame clones and misses some; the assay was immunoSEQ multiplex PCR. The sample lists over 75,000 clones, around 85% occurring once. Sequencing input: PBMCs. The receptors were sampled from a woman between 50 and 59 years old in good health and CMV-seronegative. CDR3s include the opening cysteine and the closing phenylalanine or tryptophan. Fields, in order: V gene, D gene, clone size, J gene, CDR3 protein, CDR3 DNA. D genes are given only for firm matches. The size entry is marked missing in some rows and otherwise reads once, few, many or a size class.

v_gene: TRBV5-1; d_gene: -; abundance: once; j_gene: TRBJ2-3; CDR3aa: CASAAATPDTQYF; CDR3nt: TGCGCCAGCGCCGCGGCGACTCCAGATACGCAGTATTTT
v_gene: TRBV19; d_gene: -; abundance: -; j_gene: TRBJ1-1; CDR3aa: CAGKEESEAFF; CDR3nt: TGTGCCGGTAAGGAGGAATCTGAAGCTTTCTTT
v_gene: TRBV20-1; d_gene: -; abundance: -; j_gene: TRBJ2-7; CDR3aa: CSATREYEQYF; CDR3nt: TGCAGTGCTACGAGAGAGTACGAGCAGTACTTC
v_gene: TRBV13; d_gene: -; abundance: -; j_gene: TRBJ2-2; CDR3aa: CASSLRTAFLTGELFF; CDR3nt: TGTGCCAGCAGCCTTCGGACAGCCTTTTTAACCGGGGAGCTGTTTTTT
v_gene: TRBV28; d_gene: -; abundance: -; j_gene: TRBJ2-6; CDR3aa: CASMGAGSGANVLTF; CDR3nt: TGTGCCAGCATGGGGGCAGGGTCTGGGGCCAACGTCCTGACTTTC
v_gene: TRBV30; d_gene: -; abundance: -; j_gene: TRBJ1-6; CDR3aa: CAWSAGGNDSPLHF; CDR3nt: TGTGCCTGGAGCGCCGGGGGGAACGATTCACCCCTCCACTTT
v_gene: TRBV11-1; d_gene: -; abundance: -; j_gene: TRBJ1-1; CDR3aa: CASSLRANTEAFF; CDR3nt: TGTGCCAGCAGCTTACGAGCGAACACTGAAGCTTTCTTT
v_gene: TRBV5-1; d_gene: TRBD2; abundance: -; j_gene: TRBJ2-3; CDR3aa: CASSLQLAATDTQYF; CDR3nt: TGCGCCAGCAGCTTGCAACTAGCGGCCACAGATACGCAGTATTTT
v_gene: TRBV28; d_gene: -; abundance: once; j_gene: TRBJ2-6; CDR3aa: CASRGNTVLTSGANVLTF; CDR3nt: TGTGCCAGCAGGGGTAATACAGTTTTGACCTCTGGGGCCAACGTCCTGACTTTC
v_gene: TRBV4-1; d_gene: TRBD2; abundance: -; j_gene: TRBJ2-3; CDR3aa: CASSQNPGLAELDTQYF; CDR3nt: TGCGCCAGCAGCCAGAACCCGGGACTAGCGGAGCTAGATACGCAGTATTTT
v_gene: TRBV5-1; d_gene: -; abundance: -; j_gene: TRBJ2-4; CDR3aa: CASSPGEQWENIQYF; CDR3nt: TGCGCCAGCAGCCCCGGGGAACAGTGGGAAAACATTCAGTACTTC
v_gene: TRBV18; d_gene: -; abundance: -; j_gene: TRBJ2-5; CDR3aa: CASSPEGETQYF; CDR3nt: TGTGCCAGCTCACCAGAGGGAGAGACCCAGTACTTC
v_gene: TRBV5-8; d_gene: TRBD1; abundance: -; j_gene: TRBJ2-7; CDR3aa: CASSPWTGGSRDSYF; CDR3nt: TGTGCCAGCAGCCCCTGGACAGGGGGCTCCCGGGACTCATACTTC
v_gene: TRBV2; d_gene: -; abundance: -; j_gene: TRBJ1-1; CDR3aa: CASTQGIMNTEAFF; CDR3nt: TGTGCCAGCACACAGGGCATCATGAACACTGAAGCTTTCTTT
v_gene: TRBV2; d_gene: -; abundance: -; j_gene: TRBJ2-3; CDR3aa: CASSEAAGVTDTQYF; CDR3nt: TGTGCCAGCAGTGAAGCGGCAGGGGTCACAGATACGCAGTATTTT
v_gene: TRBV28; d_gene: TRBD2; abundance: few; j_gene: TRBJ2-7; CDR3aa: CASSFQSGSNEQYF; CDR3nt: TGCGCCAGCAGTTTCCAAAGCGGGAGTAACGAGCAGTACTTC
v_gene: TRBV5-3; d_gene: TRBD1; abundance: once; j_gene: TRBJ1-1; CDR3aa: CARSLVKGGKGAEAFF; CDR3nt: TGTGCCAGAAGCTTGGTTAAAGGGGGCAAGGGGGCTGAAGCTTTCTTT
v_gene: TRBV29-1; d_gene: TRBD2; abundance: -; j_gene: TRBJ2-5; CDR3aa: CSVVLGGRETQYF; CDR3nt: TGCAGCGTTGTATTGGGAGGGAGGGAGACCCAGTACTTC
v_gene: TRBV7-6; d_gene: TRBD1; abundance: -; j_gene: TRBJ2-1; CDR3aa: CASSLRDRDNEQFF; CDR3nt: TGTGCCAGCAGCTTGAGGGACAGGGACAATGAGCAGTTCTTC
v_gene: TRBV19; d_gene: TRBD2; abundance: -; j_gene: TRBJ2-3; CDR3aa: CASRLAGAKDTQYF; CDR3nt: TGTGCCAGTAGACTAGCGGGGGCGAAAGATACGCAGTATTTT
v_gene: TRBV7-9; d_gene: -; abundance: -; j_gene: TRBJ2-3; CDR3aa: CASSLGATDTQYF; CDR3nt: TGTGCCAGCAGCTTAGGAGCCACAGATACGCAGTATTTT
v_gene: TRBV25-1; d_gene: -; abundance: -; j_gene: TRBJ1-1; CDR3aa: CASSDPSGGNTEAFF; CDR3nt: TGTGCCAGCAGTGACCCTTCGGGGGGTAACACTGAAGCTTTCTTT
v_gene: TRBV7-9; d_gene: TRBD2; abundance: -; j_gene: TRBJ2-7; CDR3aa: CASSLGTLAGARSEQYF; CDR3nt: TGTGCCAGCAGCTTAGGGACTCTAGCGGGAGCAAGGAGCGAGCAGTACTTC
v_gene: TRBV7-9; d_gene: TRBD1; abundance: -; j_gene: TRBJ1-1; CDR3aa: CASTLTGINTEAFF; CDR3nt: TGTGCCAGCACCCTGACAGGGATCAACACTGAAGCTTTCTTT
v_gene: TRBV2; d_gene: TRBD1; abundance: -; j_gene: TRBJ2-7; CDR3aa: CASSRDRVGHEQYF; CDR3nt: TGTGCCAGCAGTAGGGACAGGGTAGGCCACGAGCAGTACTTC
v_gene: TRBV5-4; d_gene: TRBD2; abundance: -; j_gene: TRBJ2-3; CDR3aa: CANPRTSMGTDTQYF; CDR3nt: TGTGCCAACCCGAGGACTAGTATGGGTACAGATACGCAGTATTTT
v_gene: TRBV28; d_gene: TRBD2; abundance: -; j_gene: TRBJ2-1; CDR3aa: CATLTRTSGHNEQFF; CDR3nt: TGTGCCACCCTGACCCGGACTAGCGGGCACAATGAGCAGTTCTTC
v_gene: TRBV29-1; d_gene: -; abundance: -; j_gene: TRBJ2-1; CDR3aa: CSVPLHAPRVNEQFF; CDR3nt: TGCAGCGTTCCCTTACACGCGCCGAGGGTCAATGAGCAGTTCTTC
v_gene: TRBV4-1; d_gene: -; abundance: -; j_gene: TRBJ1-3; CDR3aa: CASSQKTGGENTIYF; CDR3nt: TGCGCCAGCAGCCAGAAAACGGGGGGAGAAAACACCATATATTTT
v_gene: TRBV29-1; d_gene: -; abundance: -; j_gene: TRBJ2-6; CDR3aa: CSVLVYSGANVLTF; CDR3nt: TGCAGCGTGCTCGTCTACTCTGGGGCCAACGTCCTGACTTTC
v_gene: TRBV9; d_gene: -; abundance: -; j_gene: TRBJ2-1; CDR3aa: CASSSGDEQFF; CDR3nt: TGTGCCAGCAGCTCAGGGGATGAGCAGTTCTTC
v_gene: TRBV28; d_gene: TRBD1; abundance: -; j_gene: TRBJ2-3; CDR3aa: CASSFPGQGAPISTDTQYF; CDR3nt: TGTGCCAGCAGTTTTCCTGGACAGGGGGCCCCAATTAGCACAGATACGCAGTATTTT
v_gene: TRBV5-1; d_gene: TRBD1; abundance: -; j_gene: TRBJ2-7; CDR3aa: CASSTGQGSYEQYF; CDR3nt: TGCGCCAGCAGCACGGGACAGGGATCCTACGAGCAGTACTTC
v_gene: TRBV30; d_gene: TRBD2; abundance: -; j_gene: TRBJ2-3; CDR3aa: CAWSRLAGGLSTDTQYF; CDR3nt: TGTGCCTGGAGCCGCCTAGCGGGGGGCCTAAGCACAGATACGCAGTATTTT
v_gene: TRBV9; d_gene: -; abundance: -; j_gene: TRBJ1-5; CDR3aa: CASSVEQDQPQHF; CDR3nt: TGTGCCAGCAGCGTAGAACAGGATCAGCCCCAGCATTTT
v_gene: TRBV6-5; d_gene: -; abundance: -; j_gene: TRBJ1-2; CDR3aa: CASSPGRGSYGYTF; CDR3nt: TGTGCCAGCAGCCCAGGGAGGGGGAGCTATGGCTACACCTTC
v_gene: TRBV2; d_gene: -; abundance: -; j_gene: TRBJ1-5; CDR3aa: CASSDWAGVQPQHF; CDR3nt: TGTGCCAGCAGTGATTGGGCAGGGGTTCAGCCCCAGCATTTT
v_gene: TRBV5-1; d_gene: TRBD2; abundance: -; j_gene: TRBJ2-2; CDR3aa: CASSPGRGDTGELFF; CDR3nt: TGCGCCAGCAGCCCGGGACGGGGGGACACCGGGGAGCTGTTTTTT
v_gene: TRBV7-9; d_gene: -; abundance: -; j_gene: TRBJ2-2; CDR3aa: CASSLRDYTGELFF; CDR3nt: TGTGCCAGCAGCTTAAGAGACTACACCGGGGAGCTGTTTTTT
v_gene: TRBV4-1; d_gene: TRBD2; abundance: once; j_gene: TRBJ2-5; CDR3aa: CASSLVPSGGETQYF; CDR3nt: TGCGCCAGCAGCCTGGTCCCAAGCGGGGGGGAGACCCAGTACTTC
v_gene: TRBV7-9; d_gene: -; abundance: -; j_gene: TRBJ1-3; CDR3aa: CASSPRRAAAGNTIYF; CDR3nt: TGTGCCAGCAGCCCACGGCGGGCGGCAGCTGGAAACACCATATATTTT
v_gene: TRBV5-1; d_gene: -; abundance: -; j_gene: TRBJ1-4; CDR3aa: CASSLGSATNEKLFF; CDR3nt: TGCGCCAGCAGCTTGGGCTCGGCAACTAATGAAAAACTGTTTTTT